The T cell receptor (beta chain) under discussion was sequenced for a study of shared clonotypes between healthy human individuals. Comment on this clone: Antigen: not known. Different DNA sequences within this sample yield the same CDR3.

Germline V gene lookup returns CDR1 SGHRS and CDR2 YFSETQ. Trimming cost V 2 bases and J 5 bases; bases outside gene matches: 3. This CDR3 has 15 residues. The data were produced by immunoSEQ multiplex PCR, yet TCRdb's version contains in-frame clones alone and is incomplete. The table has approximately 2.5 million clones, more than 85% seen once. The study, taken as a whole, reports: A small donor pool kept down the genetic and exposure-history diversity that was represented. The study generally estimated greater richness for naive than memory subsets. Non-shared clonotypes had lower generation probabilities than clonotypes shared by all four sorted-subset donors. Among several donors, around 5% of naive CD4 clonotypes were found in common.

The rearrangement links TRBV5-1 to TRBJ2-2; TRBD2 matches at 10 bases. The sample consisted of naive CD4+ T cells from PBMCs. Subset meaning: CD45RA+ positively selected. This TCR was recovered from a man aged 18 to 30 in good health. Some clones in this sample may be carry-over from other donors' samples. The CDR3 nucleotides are TGCGCCAGCAGCTTCCTAGCGGGAGCTACCGGGGAGCTGTTTTTT. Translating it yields CASSFLAGATGELFF.